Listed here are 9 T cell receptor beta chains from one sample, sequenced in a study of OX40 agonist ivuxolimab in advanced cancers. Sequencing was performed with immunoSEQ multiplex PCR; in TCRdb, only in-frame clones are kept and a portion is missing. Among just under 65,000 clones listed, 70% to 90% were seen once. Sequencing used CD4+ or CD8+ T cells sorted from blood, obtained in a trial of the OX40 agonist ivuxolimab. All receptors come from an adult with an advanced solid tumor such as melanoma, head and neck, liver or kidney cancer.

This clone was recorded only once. The chain's CDR3 is CASSLQGANQPQHF. The DNA for the CDR3 is TGTGCCAGCAGTTTACAGGGGGCGAATCAGCCCCAGCATTTT. The chain is built from TRBV6-1 and TRBJ1-5; 9 bases agree with TRBD1. V was clipped by 5 bases and J by 4 bases; unmatched bases: 3. The germline V gene encodes CDR1 MNHNS and CDR2 SASEGT. This CDR3 contains 14 residues.

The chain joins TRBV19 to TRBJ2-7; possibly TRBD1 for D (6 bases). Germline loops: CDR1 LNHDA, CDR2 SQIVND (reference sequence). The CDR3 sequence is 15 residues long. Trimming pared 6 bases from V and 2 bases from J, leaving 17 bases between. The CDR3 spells CASSLRQALAYEQYF. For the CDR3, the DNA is TGTGCCAGTAGCCTAAGACAGGCGCTTGCCTACGAGCAGTACTTC.

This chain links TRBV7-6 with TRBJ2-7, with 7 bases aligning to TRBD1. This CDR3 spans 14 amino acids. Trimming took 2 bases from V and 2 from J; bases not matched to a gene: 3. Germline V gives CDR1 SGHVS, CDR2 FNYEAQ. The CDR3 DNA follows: TGTGCCAGCAGCTTATCGGGACAGCCCTACGAGCAGTACTTC. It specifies CASSLSGQPYEQYF.

CDR3 DNA: TGTGCCAGCAGCCGTCTCTCGGGGGGTACAGATACGCAGTATTTT. Amino acids: CASSRLSGGTDTQYF. This chain joins TRBV7-6 and TRBJ2-3; 7 positions match TRBD2. Germline V gene data show CDR1 as SGHVS and CDR2 as FNYEAQ. The CDR3 sequence is 15 residues long. With 5 bases clipped from V and 3 bases from J, the junction kept 8 bases outside the gene matches.

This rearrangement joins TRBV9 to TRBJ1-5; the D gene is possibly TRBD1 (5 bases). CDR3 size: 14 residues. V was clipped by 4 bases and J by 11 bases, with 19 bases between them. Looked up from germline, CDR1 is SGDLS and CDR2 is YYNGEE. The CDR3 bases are TGTGCCAGCAGCCGTGGGGACGGTGATGTGGCCCAGCATTTT. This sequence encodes CASSRGDGDVAQHF. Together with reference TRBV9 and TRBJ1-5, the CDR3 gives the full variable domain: DSGVTQTPKHLITATGQRVTLRCSPRSGDLSVYWYQQSLDQGLQFLIQYYNGEERAKGNILERFSAQQFPDLHSELNLSSLELGDSALYFCASSRGDGDVAQHFGDGTRLSIL.

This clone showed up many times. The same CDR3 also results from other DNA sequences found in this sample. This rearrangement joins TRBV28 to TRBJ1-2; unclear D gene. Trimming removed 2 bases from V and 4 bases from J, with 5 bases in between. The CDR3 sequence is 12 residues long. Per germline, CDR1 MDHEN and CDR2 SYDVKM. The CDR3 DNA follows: TGTGCCAGCAGTTTACGTCTCTATGGCTACACCTTC. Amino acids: CASSLRLYGYTF.

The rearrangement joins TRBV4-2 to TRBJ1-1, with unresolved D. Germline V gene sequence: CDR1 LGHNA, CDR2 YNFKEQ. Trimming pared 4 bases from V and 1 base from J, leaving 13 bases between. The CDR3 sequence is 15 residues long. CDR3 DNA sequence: TGTGCCAGCAGCCTCCACCCGGGAGGGAACACTGAAGCTTTCTTT. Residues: CASSLHPGGNTEAFF.

The CDR3 protein is CAIGQGRDQPQHF. The CDR3 nucleotides are TGTGCCATAGGACAGGGTCGGGATCAGCCCCAGCATTTT. V usage is TRBV10-3 and J usage is TRBJ1-5; 8 nucleotides match TRBD1. The J segment lost 5 bases and the V segment lost 9 bases, leaving 6 bases of the junction unmatched. This CDR3 has 13 amino acids. Germline V gene sequence: CDR1 ENHRY, CDR2 SYGVKD.

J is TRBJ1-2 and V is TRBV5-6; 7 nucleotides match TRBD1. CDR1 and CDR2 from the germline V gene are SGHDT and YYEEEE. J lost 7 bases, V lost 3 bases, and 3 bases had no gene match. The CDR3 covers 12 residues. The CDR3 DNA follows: TGTGCCAGCAGCTATACAGGGGCTGGCTACACCTTC. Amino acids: CASSYTGAGYTF.